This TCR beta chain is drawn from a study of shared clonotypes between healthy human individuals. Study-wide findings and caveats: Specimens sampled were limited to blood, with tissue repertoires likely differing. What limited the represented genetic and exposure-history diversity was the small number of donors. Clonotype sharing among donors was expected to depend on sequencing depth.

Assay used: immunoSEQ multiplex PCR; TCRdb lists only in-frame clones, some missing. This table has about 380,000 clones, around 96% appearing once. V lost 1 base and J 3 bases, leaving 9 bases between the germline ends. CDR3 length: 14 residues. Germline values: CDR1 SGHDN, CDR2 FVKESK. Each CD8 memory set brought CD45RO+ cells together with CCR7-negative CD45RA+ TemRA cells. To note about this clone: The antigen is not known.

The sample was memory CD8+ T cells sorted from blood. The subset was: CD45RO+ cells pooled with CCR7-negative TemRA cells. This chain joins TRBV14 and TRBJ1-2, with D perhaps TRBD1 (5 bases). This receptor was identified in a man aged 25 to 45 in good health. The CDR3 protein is CASSQGRDDYGYTF. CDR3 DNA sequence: TGTGCCAGCAGCCAAGGCAGGGACGACTATGGCTACACCTTC.